This note documents a single T cell receptor beta chain sequence. The source of the sample is a study of blood T cell repertoires in COVID-19. Whole-study context: PBMCs, B-cell-depleted T cells, or T cells provided the cDNA or gDNA that made up the material.

Trimming removed 4 bases from V and 7 bases from J, with 19 bases in between. CDR3 length: 15 amino acids. Germline assignment: CDR1 MGHDK and CDR2 SYGVNS. As handled by the study authors: Counts of nucleated cells, estimated from reference gene primer amplification, were obtained. The repertoire was sequenced with immunoSEQ multiplex PCR; TCRdb's copy has only in-frame clones and lacks some. The DNA was the basis for D and trimming; V, J and clone size are from that table. The sample lists roughly 210,000 clones; roughly 87% were seen once. V is TRBV25-1 and J is TRBJ1-2; possible D gene TRBD1, 5 bases. The sequence derives from a man in his thirties or forties in a cohort exposed to, infected with or recovered from COVID-19 (not recorded which). Sequencing was carried out using PBMCs or T cells enriched from blood (not recorded which). CDR3 coding DNA: TGTGCCAGCAGTGCCCTTGGGGGGAGTATCGGTGGCTACACCTTC. It yields the protein CASSALGGSIGGYTF.